This T cell receptor beta chain appears in the sequencing data of a study of T cells in localized non-small cell lung cancer. The study, taken as a whole, reports: There was higher T cell clonality in uninvolved adjacent lung than in tumor, and it was highest there. Multi-region tumor sequencing was not done, so intratumor heterogeneity could not be excluded.

Profiled with immunoSEQ multiplex PCR; TCRdb holds only in-frame clones, not every one. Of about 28,000 clones detected, approximately 84% appear once; the ten largest clones hold around 5.3%. Germline CDR1 is WSHSY and CDR2 is SAAADI. The V and J ends lost 2 bases and 7 bases respectively, with 11 bases between them. The CDR3 is 13 amino acids. Points on this clone: What it recognizes is unknown.

The clonotype comes from a man aged 40-75 years with stage III lung adenocarcinoma. The sample in question was peripheral blood mononuclear cells, obtained before any cancer treatment. The chain couples TRBV10-2 to TRBJ1-2; perhaps TRBD1 as D (6 bases). CDR3 in DNA: TGCGCCAGCAGTGAGGGGGGGGCTCGTGGCTACACCTTC. This sequence encodes CASSEGGARGYTF.